This T cell receptor beta chain is drawn from a study of T cell repertoires in cytomegalovirus infection. Study details: CMV epitopes used comprised recently identified HLA-C-restricted ones and well-studied HLA-B-restricted ones. Indications came from public TCR beta signatures; they pointed to CMV infection and to a matching HLA type.

The study's findings and limits: HLA-C-restricted CMV-specific TCR beta clonotypes were dominant in the ex vivo response.

Trimming stripped 4 bases from V and 2 bases from J, with 18 bases between. Germline-derived CDR1 and CDR2 are MGHDK and SYGVNS. This CDR3 region has 16 residues. A word on this clonotype: Its antigen is undetermined.

From the reads, TCRdb called clonotypes with MiXCR, one entry per CDR3 protein. The sample has around 800,000 distinct CDR3 sequences; about 33% are singletons. The sequence was obtained from a human donor in good health (CMV status not recorded). Some clones in this sample may be carry-over from other donors' samples. Sequences were derived from cultured CD8+ T cells from PBMCs, sampled from culture after CMV antigen stimulation. This sequence joins TRBV25-1 and TRBJ2-7; perhaps D is TRBD1 or TRBD2 (6 bases each). This CDR3 reads CASSGPGVWRAYEQYF. The CDR3 bases are TGTGCCAGCAGTGGACCAGGGGTCTGGAGGGCCTACGAGCAGTACTTC.